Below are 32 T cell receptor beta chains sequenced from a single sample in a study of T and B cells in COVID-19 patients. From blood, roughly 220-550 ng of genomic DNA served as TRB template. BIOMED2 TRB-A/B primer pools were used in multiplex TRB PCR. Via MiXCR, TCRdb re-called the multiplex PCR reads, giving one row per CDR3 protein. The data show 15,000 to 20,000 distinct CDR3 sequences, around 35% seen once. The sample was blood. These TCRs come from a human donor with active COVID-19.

The CDR3 bases are TGTGCCAGCAGCTTAATGGGGGGCCACTCCTACGAGCAGTACTTC. As protein: CASSLMGGHSYEQYF. The gene calls are TRBV11-1 and TRBJ2-7, with D perhaps given as TRBD1 or TRBD2 (6 bases each). With 2 bases removed from V and 0 bases from J, the gap between germline ends came to 11 bases. The CDR3 is 15 amino acids. The germline V gene encodes CDR1 SGHAT and CDR2 FQDESV (reference sequence). Supplemented by reference TRBV11-1 and TRBJ2-7, the full variable domain reads EAEVAQSPRYKITEKSQAVAFWCDPISGHATLYWYRQILGQGPELLVQFQDESVVDDSQLPKDRFSAERLKGVDSTLKIQPAELGDSAMYLCASSLMGGHSYEQYFGPGTRLTVT.

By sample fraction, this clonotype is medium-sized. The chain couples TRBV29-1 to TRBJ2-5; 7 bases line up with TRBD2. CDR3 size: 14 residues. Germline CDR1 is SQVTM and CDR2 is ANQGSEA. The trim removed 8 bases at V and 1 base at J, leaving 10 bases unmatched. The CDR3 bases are TGCAGCTTCACGGGGGGTAGGGGCCAAGAGACCCAGTACTTC. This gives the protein CSFTGGRGQETQYF.

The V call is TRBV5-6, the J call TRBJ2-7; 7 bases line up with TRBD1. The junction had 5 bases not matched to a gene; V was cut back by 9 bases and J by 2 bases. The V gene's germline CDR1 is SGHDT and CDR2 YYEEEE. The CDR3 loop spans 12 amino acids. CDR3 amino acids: CATNRGTYEQYF. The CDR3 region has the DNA TGTGCCACAAACAGGGGAACCTACGAGCAGTACTTC.

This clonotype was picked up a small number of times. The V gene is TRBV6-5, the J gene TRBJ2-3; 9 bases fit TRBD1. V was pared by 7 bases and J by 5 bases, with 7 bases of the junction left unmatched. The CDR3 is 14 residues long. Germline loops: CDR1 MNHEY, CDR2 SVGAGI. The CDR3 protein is CASTMGQGRDTQYF. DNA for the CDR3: TGTGCCAGCACTATGGGACAGGGTAGAGATACGCAGTATTTT.

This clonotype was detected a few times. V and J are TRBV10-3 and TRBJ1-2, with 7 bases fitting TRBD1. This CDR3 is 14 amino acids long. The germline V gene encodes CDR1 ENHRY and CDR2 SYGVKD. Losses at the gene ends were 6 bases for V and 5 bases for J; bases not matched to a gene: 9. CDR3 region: CAISPDRDGYGYTF. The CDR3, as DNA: TGTGCCATCAGCCCCGACAGGGATGGATATGGCTACACCTTC.

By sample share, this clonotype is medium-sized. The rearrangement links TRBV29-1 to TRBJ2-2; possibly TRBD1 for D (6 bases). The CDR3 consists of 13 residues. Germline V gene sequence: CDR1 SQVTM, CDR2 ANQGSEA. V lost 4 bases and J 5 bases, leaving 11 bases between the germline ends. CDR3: CSVVVGATGELFF. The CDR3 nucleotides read TGCAGCGTTGTTGTGGGGGCGACCGGGGAGCTGTTTTTT.

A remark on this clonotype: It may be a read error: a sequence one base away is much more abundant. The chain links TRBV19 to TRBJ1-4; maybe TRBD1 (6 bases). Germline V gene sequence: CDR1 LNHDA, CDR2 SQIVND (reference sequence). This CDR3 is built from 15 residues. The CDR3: CASSISGGVNEKQFF. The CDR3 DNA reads TGTGCCAGTAGTATTTCGGGGGGCGTTAATGAAAAACAGTTTTTT.

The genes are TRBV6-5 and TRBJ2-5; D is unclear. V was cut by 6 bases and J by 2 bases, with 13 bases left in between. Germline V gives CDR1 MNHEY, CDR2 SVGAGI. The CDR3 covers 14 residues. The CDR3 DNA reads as TGTGCCAGCAGCTTGAGGTCTAGACAAGAGACCCAGTACTTC. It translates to CASSLRSRQETQYF.

This CDR3 is CASSSDPGDPANTEAFF. For the CDR3, the DNA is TGTGCCAGCAGCTCTGATCCAGGGGATCCGGCGAACACTGAAGCTTTCTTT. V and J are TRBV5-4 and TRBJ1-1, with a possible D match to TRBD1 (6 bases). Trimming stripped 3 bases from V and 1 base from J, with 19 bases between. Germline CDR1 is SGHNT and CDR2 is YYREEE (reference sequence). The CDR3 is made up of 17 amino acids.

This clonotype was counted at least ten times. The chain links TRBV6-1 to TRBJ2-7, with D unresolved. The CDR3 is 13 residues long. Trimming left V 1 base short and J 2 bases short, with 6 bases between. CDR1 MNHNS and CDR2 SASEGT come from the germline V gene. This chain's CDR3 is CASSEGMAYEQYF. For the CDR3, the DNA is TGTGCCAGCAGTGAAGGGATGGCCTACGAGCAGTACTTC.

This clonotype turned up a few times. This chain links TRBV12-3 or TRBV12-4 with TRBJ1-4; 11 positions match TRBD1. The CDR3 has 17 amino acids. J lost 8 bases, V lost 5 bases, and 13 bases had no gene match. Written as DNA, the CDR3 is TGTGCCAGCAGTCCACTGACCTGGGACAGGGGGTGGGAAAAACTGTTTTTT. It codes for CASSPLTWDRGWEKLFF.

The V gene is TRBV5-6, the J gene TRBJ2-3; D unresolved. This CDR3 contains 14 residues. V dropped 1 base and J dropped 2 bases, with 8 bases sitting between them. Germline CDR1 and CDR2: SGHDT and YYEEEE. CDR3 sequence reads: CASSLKIITDTQYF. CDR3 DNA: TGTGCCAGCAGCTTGAAGATAATCACAGATACGCAGTATTTT. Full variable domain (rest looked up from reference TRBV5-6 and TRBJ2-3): DAGVTQSPTHLIKTRGQQVTLRCSPKSGHDTVSWYQQALGQGPQFIFQYYEEEERQRGNFPDRFSGHQFPNYSSELNVNALLLGDSALYLCASSLKIITDTQYFGPGTRLTVL.

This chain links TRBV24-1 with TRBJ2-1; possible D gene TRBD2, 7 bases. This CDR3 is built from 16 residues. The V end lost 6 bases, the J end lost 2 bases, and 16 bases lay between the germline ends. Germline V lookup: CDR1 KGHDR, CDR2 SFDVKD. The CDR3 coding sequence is TGTGCCACCAGTTCCGCGGGGGCTATGACCTACAATGAGCAGTTCTTC. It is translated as CATSSAGAMTYNEQFF.

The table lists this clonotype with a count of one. For the CDR3, the DNA is TGTGCCAGCAGCTCAAGGGGGCAGGGGGCGGGCGTCATGGTAGTGACCCAGTACTTC. This translates into CASSSRGQGAGVMVVTQYF. V and J are TRBV7-2 and TRBJ2-5, with TRBD1 identical over 8 bases. Germline V gene lookup returns CDR1 SGHTA and CDR2 FQGNSA. V shed 4 bases and J 7 bases; nucleotides not matched to a gene: 23. This CDR3 is 19 amino acids long. Full variable domain (outside the CDR3, taken from reference TRBV7-2 and TRBJ2-5): GAGVSQSPSNKVTEKGKDVELRCDPISGHTALYWYRQSLGQGLEFLIYFQGNSAPDKSGLPSDRFSAERTGGSVSTLTIQRTQQEDSAVYLCASSSRGQGAGVMVVTQYFGPGTRLLVL.

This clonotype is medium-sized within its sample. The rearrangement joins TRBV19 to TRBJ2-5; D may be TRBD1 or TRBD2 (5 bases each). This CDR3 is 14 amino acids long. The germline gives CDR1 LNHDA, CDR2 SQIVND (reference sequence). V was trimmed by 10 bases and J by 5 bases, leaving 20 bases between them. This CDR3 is CATSRTPTGETQYF. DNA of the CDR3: TGTGCCACCTCGAGGACACCCACGGGGGAGACCCAGTACTTC. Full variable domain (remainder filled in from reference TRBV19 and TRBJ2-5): DGGITQSPKYLFRKEGQNVTLSCEQNLNHDAMYWYRQDPGQGLRLIYYSQIVNDFQKGDIAEGYSVSREKKESFPLTVTSAQKNPTAFYLCATSRTPTGETQYFGPGTRLLVL.

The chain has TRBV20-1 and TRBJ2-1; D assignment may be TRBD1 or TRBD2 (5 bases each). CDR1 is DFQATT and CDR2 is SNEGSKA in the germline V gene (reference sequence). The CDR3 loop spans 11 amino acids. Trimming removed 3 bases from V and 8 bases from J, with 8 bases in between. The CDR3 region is CSARGVDEQFF. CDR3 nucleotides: TGCAGTGCTAGGGGGGTCGATGAGCAGTTCTTC.

The CDR3 DNA is TGTGCCAGCACGAGGGGACTTCAAGAGACCCAGTACTTC. As protein: CASTRGLQETQYF. This chain connects TRBV6-2 or TRBV6-3 to TRBJ2-5; a possible D gene is TRBD2 (6 bases). This CDR3 comprises 13 residues. Per germline, CDR1 MNHEY and CDR2 SVGEGT. V lost 7 bases and J 2 bases, leaving 11 bases between the germline ends.

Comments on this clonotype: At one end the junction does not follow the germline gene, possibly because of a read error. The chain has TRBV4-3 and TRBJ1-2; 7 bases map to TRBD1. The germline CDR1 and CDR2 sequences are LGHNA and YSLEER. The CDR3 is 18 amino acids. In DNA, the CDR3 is TGTGCCAGCAGCCATGCCGGGCAGGGGGGTAAAGCTAACTATGGCTACACCTTC. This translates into CASSHAGQGGKANYGYTF.

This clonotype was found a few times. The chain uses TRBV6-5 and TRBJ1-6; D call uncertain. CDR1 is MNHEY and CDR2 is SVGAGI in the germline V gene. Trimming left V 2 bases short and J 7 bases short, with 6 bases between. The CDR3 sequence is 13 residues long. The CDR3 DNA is TGTGCCAGCAGTTACAAACCAAATTCACCCCTCCACTTT. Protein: CASSYKPNSPLHF.

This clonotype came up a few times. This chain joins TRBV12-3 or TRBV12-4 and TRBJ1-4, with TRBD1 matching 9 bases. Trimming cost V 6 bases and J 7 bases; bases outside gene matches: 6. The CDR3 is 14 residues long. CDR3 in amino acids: CASRMTGGSEKLFF. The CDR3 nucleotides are TGTGCCAGCAGGATGACAGGGGGAAGTGAAAAACTGTTTTTT.

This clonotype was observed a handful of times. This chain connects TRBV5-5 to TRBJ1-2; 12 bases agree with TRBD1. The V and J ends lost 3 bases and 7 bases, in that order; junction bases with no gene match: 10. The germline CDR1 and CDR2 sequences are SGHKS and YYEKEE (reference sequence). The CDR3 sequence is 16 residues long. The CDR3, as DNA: TGTGCCAGCAGCTCCGGGGGGGGACAGGGGGCATCTGGCTACACCTTC. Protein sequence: CASSSGGGQGASGYTF.

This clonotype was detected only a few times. For the CDR3, the DNA is TGTGCCAGCAGCCCCCCCGGTCACTACCCCTACGAGCAGTACTTC. Its protein is CASSPPGHYPYEQYF. The chain employs TRBV12-3 or TRBV12-4 and TRBJ2-7; D not resolved. The germline V and J ends were trimmed by 6 bases and 2 bases, with 17 bases remaining between them. The CDR3 contains 15 residues.

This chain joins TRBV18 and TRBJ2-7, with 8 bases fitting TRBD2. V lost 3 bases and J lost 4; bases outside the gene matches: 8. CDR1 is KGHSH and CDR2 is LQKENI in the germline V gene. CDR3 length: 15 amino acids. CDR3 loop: CASSPSGGGGYEQYF. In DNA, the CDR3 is TGTGCCAGCTCACCCTCCGGGGGGGGGGGTTACGAGCAGTACTTC.

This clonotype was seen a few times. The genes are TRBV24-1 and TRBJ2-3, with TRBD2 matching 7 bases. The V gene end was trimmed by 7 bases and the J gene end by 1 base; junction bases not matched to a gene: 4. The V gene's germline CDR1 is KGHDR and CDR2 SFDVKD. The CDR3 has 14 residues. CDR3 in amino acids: CATRSRGGTDTQYF. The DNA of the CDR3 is TGTGCCACCAGAAGCCGGGGGGGCACAGATACGCAGTATTTT.

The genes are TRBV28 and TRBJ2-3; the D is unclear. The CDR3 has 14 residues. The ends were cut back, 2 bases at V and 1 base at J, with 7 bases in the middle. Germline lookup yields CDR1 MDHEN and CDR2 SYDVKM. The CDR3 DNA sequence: TGTGCCAGCAGTTTAATCGCGGGCACAGATACGCAGTATTTT. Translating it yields CASSLIAGTDTQYF.

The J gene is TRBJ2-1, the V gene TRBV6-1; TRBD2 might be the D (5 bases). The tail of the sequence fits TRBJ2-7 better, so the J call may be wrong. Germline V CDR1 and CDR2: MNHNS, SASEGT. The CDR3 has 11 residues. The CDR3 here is CASKEVYEQYF. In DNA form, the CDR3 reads TGTGCCAGCAAGGAGGTCTATGAGCAGTACTTC.

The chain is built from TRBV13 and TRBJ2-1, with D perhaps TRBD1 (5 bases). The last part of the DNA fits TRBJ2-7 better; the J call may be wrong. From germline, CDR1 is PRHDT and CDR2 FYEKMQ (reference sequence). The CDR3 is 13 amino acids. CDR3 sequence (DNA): TGTGCCAGCAGCGAGGACACGTCCTACGAGCAGTACTTC. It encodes CASSEDTSYEQYF.

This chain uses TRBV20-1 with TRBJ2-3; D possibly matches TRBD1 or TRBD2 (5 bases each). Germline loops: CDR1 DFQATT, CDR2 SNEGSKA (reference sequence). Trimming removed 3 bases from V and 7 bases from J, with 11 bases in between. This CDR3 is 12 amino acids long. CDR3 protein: CSARRRENTQYF. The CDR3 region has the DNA TGCAGTGCTAGGCGCAGGGAGAATACGCAGTATTTT.

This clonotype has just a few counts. The CDR3 region is CASSFTQRGGGSGELFF. CDR3 nucleotides: TGTGCCAGCAGTTTCACCCAGCGTGGGGGGGGCTCCGGGGAGCTGTTTTTT. The V call is TRBV6-1, the J call TRBJ2-2, with D perhaps TRBD2 (7 bases). This CDR3 spans 17 amino acids. The germline gives CDR1 MNHNS, CDR2 SASEGT. The V gene lost 5 bases and the J gene lost 6 bases, with 22 bases spanning the gap.

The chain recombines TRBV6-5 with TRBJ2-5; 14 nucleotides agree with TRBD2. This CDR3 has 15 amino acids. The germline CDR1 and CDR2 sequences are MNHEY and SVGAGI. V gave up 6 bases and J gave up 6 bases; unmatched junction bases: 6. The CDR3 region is CASRKTSGGGKTQYF. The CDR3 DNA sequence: TGTGCCAGCAGAAAGACTAGCGGGGGGGGAAAGACCCAGTACTTC.

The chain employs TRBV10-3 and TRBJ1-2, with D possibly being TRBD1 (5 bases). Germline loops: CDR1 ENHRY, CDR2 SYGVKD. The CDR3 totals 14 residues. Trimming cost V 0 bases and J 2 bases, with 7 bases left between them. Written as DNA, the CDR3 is TGTGCCATCAGTGAGTCGAGGGGAAACTATGGCTACACCTTC. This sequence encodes CAISESRGNYGYTF.

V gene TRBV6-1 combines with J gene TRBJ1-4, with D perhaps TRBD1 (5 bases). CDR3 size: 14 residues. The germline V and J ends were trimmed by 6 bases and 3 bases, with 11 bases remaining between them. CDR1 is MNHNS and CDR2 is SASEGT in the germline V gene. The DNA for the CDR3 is TGTGCCAGCAGGGGGGGGGAGGCTAATGAAAAACTGTTTTTT. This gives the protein CASRGGEANEKLFF.